The TCR beta chain under discussion was sequenced for a study of T cell responses to AZD1222 COVID-19 vaccine. Whole-study findings and limits: Donors, mostly white British, included more females; clonal diversity was possibly underestimated.

In regard to this clone: Antigen: not known.

TCRdb's table, derived via immunoSEQ multiplex PCR, lists solely in-frame clones and lacks some. The sample shows roughly 110,000 clones, 87% of them seen only once. CDR3 length: 14 residues. Trimming shortened V by 10 bases and J by 2 bases, and 14 bases separated the two germline ends. Looked up from germline, CDR1 is LNHDA and CDR2 is SQIVND (reference sequence). The sequence derives from an adult in good health. The rearrangement links TRBV19 to TRBJ2-2; D might be TRBD1 or TRBD2, each matching 5 bases. Specimen: peripheral blood, collected on day 0 of AZD1222 vaccination. The CDR3 sequence: CATPSRGNTGELFF. The CDR3 coding sequence is TGTGCCACCCCCTCGAGGGGAAACACCGGGGAGCTGTTTTTT.